Presented here are 15 T cell receptor beta chains from one specimen sequenced in a study of CD8 T cells in seronegative destructive rheumatoid arthritis. Generated by immunoSEQ multiplex PCR, the TCRdb table keeps only in-frame clones and is missing some. The table records some 13,000 clones, around four fifths of them present only once. The sequencing input was CD8+ T cells from blood. The receptors stem from a woman between 25 and 49 years old with seronegative destructive rheumatoid arthritis.

The chain employs TRBV7-9 and TRBJ2-3; TRBD1 aligns across 10 bases. Germline V gene lookup returns CDR1 SEHNR and CDR2 FQNEAQ (reference sequence). The CDR3 is 16 residues long. V gave up 4 bases and J gave up 4 bases; unmatched junction bases: 8. Here the CDR3 reads CASSSSRDRGADTQYF. For the CDR3, the DNA is TGTGCCAGCAGCTCCTCCCGGGACAGGGGTGCAGATACGCAGTATTTT.

J is TRBJ2-5 and V is TRBV28, with 7 bases identical to TRBD1. With V trimmed by 7 bases and J by 2 bases, 4 bases remained unmatched. Germline CDR1 reads MDHEN; CDR2 reads SYDVKM. The CDR3 loop spans 13 amino acids. CDR3: CASNMDRQETQYF. The CDR3 nucleotides are TGTGCCAGCAATATGGACAGGCAAGAGACCCAGTACTTC.

J is TRBJ1-1 and V is TRBV5-5, with 9 bases lining up with TRBD1. J gave up 1 base and V 3 bases, and 1 base lay outside the gene matches. Per germline, CDR1 SGHKS and CDR2 YYEKEE (reference sequence). CDR3 length: 14 amino acids. In DNA form, the CDR3 reads TGTGCCAGCAGCTGGGGACAGGGGAACACTGAAGCTTTCTTT. This sequence encodes CASSWGQGNTEAFF.

CDR3 DNA: TGTGCCAGTATAGGACAGGGGGCAGTTGAGCAGTTCTTC. Protein product: CASIGQGAVEQFF. The rearrangement joins TRBV19 to TRBJ2-1, with 11 bases lining up with TRBD1. Per germline, CDR1 LNHDA and CDR2 SQIVND (reference sequence). This CDR3 has 13 amino acids. V shed 7 bases and J 9 bases; nucleotides not matched to a gene: 5.

The chain combines TRBV9 with TRBJ2-6; D unresolved. This CDR3 region has 18 residues. Per the germline V gene, CDR1 is SGDLS and CDR2 is YYNGEE. The V end was cut by 4 bases, the J end by 0 bases, with 17 bases between. The CDR3 loop is CASSPRSTLISGANVLTF. The DNA of the CDR3 is TGTGCCAGCAGCCCACGGTCCACCTTAATCTCTGGGGCCAACGTCCTGACTTTC.

The J gene is TRBJ1-1, the V gene TRBV7-9; 7 nucleotides align to TRBD1. The germline V gene has CDR1 SEHNR and CDR2 FQNEAQ (reference sequence). J gave up 3 bases and V 1 base, and 8 bases lay outside the gene matches. This CDR3 is 16 amino acids long. The DNA for the CDR3 is TGTGCCAGCAGCTTAGTCGGCAGGGGGATCGACACTGAAGCTTTCTTT. Encoded protein: CASSLVGRGIDTEAFF.

The chain carries TRBV4-1 and TRBJ2-3, with D tentatively TRBD2 (5 bases). The V and J ends lost 3 bases and 6 bases respectively, with 16 bases between them. This CDR3 spans 15 amino acids. CDR1 is MGHRA, CDR2 YSYEKL, per germline. The CDR3 bases are TGCGCCAGCAGCCAGGAAGTTAGCGAGTCGGATACGCAGTATTTT. It codes for CASSQEVSESDTQYF.

This chain connects TRBV20-1 to TRBJ2-1, with D possibly TRBD2 on 5 matching bases. The CDR3 spans 11 residues. Germline CDR1 reads DFQATT; CDR2 reads SNEGSKA (reference sequence). Trimming left V 6 bases short and J 6 bases short, with 9 bases between. The CDR3 DNA sequence: TGCAGTGCCGAGGACTTCAATGAGCAGTTCTTC. Protein product: CSAEDFNEQFF.

This chain connects TRBV19 to TRBJ1-1; unclear D gene. Trimming shortened V by 4 bases and J by 1 base, and 13 bases separated the two germline ends. The CDR3 is 15 amino acids. Germline V gives CDR1 LNHDA, CDR2 SQIVND (reference sequence). CDR3 residues: CASSTHPAANTEAFF. Here the CDR3 DNA reads TGTGCCAGTAGTACGCACCCCGCGGCGAACACTGAAGCTTTCTTT. Supplemented by reference TRBV19 and TRBJ1-1, the full variable domain reads DGGITQSPKYLFRKEGQNVTLSCEQNLNHDAMYWYRQDPGQGLRLIYYSQIVNDFQKGDIAEGYSVSREKKESFPLTVTSAQKNPTAFYLCASSTHPAANTEAFFGQGTRLTVV.

This chain connects TRBV2 to TRBJ2-3, with a possible D match to TRBD1 (7 bases). Germline V gene lookup returns CDR1 SNHLY and CDR2 FYNNEI. CDR3 length equals 13 residues. Trimming left V 11 bases short and J 4 bases short, with 16 bases between. CDR3 residues: CAGEDRLADTQYF. The CDR3 DNA sequence: TGTGCCGGGGAGGACAGGTTGGCAGATACGCAGTATTTT.

CDR3 in amino acids: CASSLDRGLTETQYF. The CDR3 coding sequence is TGTGCCAGCAGCTTAGACAGGGGGCTGACGGAGACCCAGTACTTC. This chain links TRBV7-7 with TRBJ2-5; 9 nucleotides align to TRBD1. Germline CDR1 SSHAT, CDR2 FNYEAQ (reference sequence). The CDR3 has 15 amino acids. J was trimmed by 5 bases and V by 1 base; bases with no gene match: 5.

The rearrangement joins TRBV19 to TRBJ1-3, with 7 bases lining up with TRBD1. Germline CDR1 reads LNHDA; CDR2 reads SQIVND (reference sequence). The CDR3 consists of 15 residues. The J segment lost 1 base and the V segment lost 4 bases, leaving 4 bases of the junction unmatched. DNA for the CDR3: TGTGCCAGTAGTACGCAGGGGGGTTCTGGAAACACCATATATTTT. It encodes CASSTQGGSGNTIYF.

V is TRBV19 and J is TRBJ1-6, with 10 bases identical to TRBD1. Germline V gene lookup returns CDR1 LNHDA and CDR2 SQIVND (reference sequence). CDR3 length: 15 amino acids. Losses at the gene ends were 6 bases for V and 5 bases for J; bases not matched to a gene: 4. The CDR3 loop is CASRGQGFHNSPLHF. Here the CDR3 DNA reads TGTGCCAGTAGGGGACAGGGGTTCCATAATTCACCCCTCCACTTT.

This clone has a handful of counts. This rearrangement joins TRBV29-1 to TRBJ1-3; TRBD1 agrees at 7 bases. CDR1 is SQVTM and CDR2 is ANQGSEA in the germline V gene. J gave up 0 bases and V 7 bases, and 6 bases lay outside the gene matches. This CDR3 is built from 14 residues. The CDR3 sequence is CSAQTGISGNTIYF. The CDR3 nucleotides are TGCAGCGCCCAGACAGGGATCTCTGGAAACACCATATATTTT.

The chain couples TRBV2 to TRBJ2-7, with TRBD1 as a possible D gene (6 bases). This CDR3 is built from 13 residues. Trimming removed 10 bases at V and 4 bases at J, with 17 bases between. The V gene's germline CDR1 is SNHLY and CDR2 FYNNEI. CDR3 in DNA: TGTGCCACCCTACAGGGAACCTCTTACGAGCAGTACTTC. Translating it yields CATLQGTSYEQYF.